A single sample is the source of the 12 T cell receptor beta chains below, sequenced in a study of vaccination and CD4 T cells after COVID-19. Oncomine TCR Beta short-read sequencing was applied to DNA from cultured CD4+ T cells. TCRdb processed the PCR reads anew with MiXCR; each CDR3 protein has one entry. Here the sample spans about 6,900 distinct CDR3 sequences, over 20% being singletons. No antigens are known for them. Stated treatment: approximately 9-day PBMC culture with coronavirus spike peptide pools or control peptides (ViraFEST assay). CD4+ T cells that came from the unexposed donor were collected before the COVID-19 pandemic (2011-2018). Source material: CD4+ T cells from blood, cultured in vitro. These receptors were collected from a human donor in good health.

This chain joins TRBV19 and TRBJ2-6, with 7 bases identical to TRBD1. Per germline, CDR1 LNHDA and CDR2 SQIVND (reference sequence). The CDR3 is made up of 17 amino acids. V shed 5 bases and J 2 bases; nucleotides not matched to a gene: 9. DNA for the CDR3: TGTGCCAGTAGTTGGACAGGTATCGGGGCTGGGGCCAACGTCCTGACTTTC. Its protein is CASSWTGIGAGANVLTF.

By share of the sample, this clonotype is medium-sized. The chain couples TRBV6-1 to TRBJ1-5, with D tentatively TRBD1 (6 bases). The CDR3 is 19 residues long. With 2 bases removed from V and 0 bases from J, the gap between germline ends came to 20 bases. The germline CDR1 and CDR2 sequences are MNHNS and SASEGT. The CDR3 sequence is CASSEFRGPKEYSNQPQHF. The CDR3 DNA sequence: TGTGCCAGCAGTGAATTCAGGGGACCTAAGGAGTATAGCAATCAGCCCCAGCATTTT.

The rearrangement links TRBV30 to TRBJ1-1; D may be TRBD1 (6 bases). Germline lookup yields CDR1 GTSNPN and CDR2 SVGIG (reference sequence). V was shortened by 4 bases and J by 2 bases, with 11 bases between the two germline ends. The length of the CDR3 is 13 residues. The CDR3 loop is CAWITDSNTEAFF. DNA of the CDR3: TGTGCCTGGATTACGGACAGCAACACTGAAGCTTTCTTT.

This clonotype was detected only a few times. This chain joins TRBV2 and TRBJ2-3; D is uncertain. The CDR3 loop spans 10 amino acids. V was pared by 6 bases and J by 2 bases, with 0 bases between. Germline values: CDR1 SNHLY, CDR2 FYNNEI. The CDR3 DNA reads as TGTGCCAGCAGCACAGATACGCAGTATTTT. Its translation: CASSTDTQYF.

V gene TRBV4-2 combines with J gene TRBJ2-5; the match to TRBD2 covers 9 bases. In germline, CDR1 is LGHNA, CDR2 YNFKEQ. V shed 4 bases, J shed 5 bases, and the junction held 11 bases outside the gene matches. The CDR3 is 16 amino acids. The CDR3 DNA is TGTGCCAGCAGCCTCTCCCCCGCCAGCGGGGGGGAGACCCAGTACTTC. As protein: CASSLSPASGGETQYF.

J is TRBJ1-2 and V is TRBV6-1; TRBD1 is a possible D gene (5 bases). Per germline, CDR1 MNHNS and CDR2 SASEGT. This CDR3 is built from 14 residues. Trimming stripped 2 bases from V and 8 bases from J, with 15 bases between. Here the CDR3 reads CASSENRVGLGYTF. CDR3 nucleotides: TGTGCCAGCAGTGAAAACCGGGTGGGACTCGGCTACACCTTC.

This clonotype was observed a handful of times. V and J are TRBV6-1 and TRBJ1-6; D perhaps matches TRBD1 (5 bases). The germline gives CDR1 MNHNS, CDR2 SASEGT. CDR3 length: 15 amino acids. Between the trimmed V and J ends, which lost 5 bases and 7 bases, there was a span of 15 bases. DNA of the CDR3: TGTGCCAGCAGTATGGCGGGGCGGACAAATTCACCCCTCCACTTT. Translating it yields CASSMAGRTNSPLHF.

V gene TRBV7-9 combines with J gene TRBJ1-3; a possible D gene is TRBD1 (6 bases). CDR1 is SEHNR and CDR2 is FQNEAQ in the germline V gene (reference sequence). The CDR3 consists of 13 residues. With 8 bases removed from V and 4 bases from J, the gap between germline ends came to 12 bases. The CDR3 DNA reads TGTGCCAGCGCACAGGGAGCGGGAAACACCATATATTTT. This gives the protein CASAQGAGNTIYF.

The chain recombines TRBV27 with TRBJ1-1; D ambiguous. Germline lookup yields CDR1 MNHEY and CDR2 SMNVEV (reference sequence). There are 15 residues in the CDR3. V was shortened by 1 base and J by 4 bases, with 13 bases between the two germline ends. CDR3 DNA: TGTGCCAGCAGTTTATTCCGCGCCGAGGGCACTGAAGCTTTCTTT. Translation gives CASSLFRAEGTEAFF.

This clonotype was observed a handful of times. The gene calls are TRBV20-1 and TRBJ1-2, with a weak D call TRBD1 (5 bases). Germline CDR1 is DFQATT and CDR2 is SNEGSKA (reference sequence). V was pared by 3 bases and J by 2 bases, with 7 bases between. The CDR3 covers 12 residues. The CDR3 sequence: CSASEGNYGYTF. Written as DNA, the CDR3 is TGCAGTGCTAGTGAGGGGAACTATGGCTACACCTTC.

V gene TRBV2 combines with J gene TRBJ1-2; D perhaps matches TRBD1 (5 bases). This CDR3 comprises 12 residues. Germline lookup yields CDR1 SNHLY and CDR2 FYNNEI. V was clipped by 2 bases and J by 5 bases, with 6 bases between them. The CDR3 DNA sequence: TGTGCCAGCAGTGAAAAGGGGTATGGCTACACCTTC. Protein product: CASSEKGYGYTF.

The genes are TRBV6-1 and TRBJ2-1; 10 bases are a match to TRBD2. CDR1 is MNHNS and CDR2 is SASEGT in the germline V gene. CDR3 size: 15 residues. V was pared by 0 bases and J by 9 bases, with 5 bases of the junction left unmatched. The DNA for the CDR3 is TGTGCCAGCAGTGAAGCGCTAGCGGGGGTGGTTGAGCAGTTCTTC. Translated, it gives CASSEALAGVVEQFF.